The 29 T cell receptor beta chains in this list originate from one sample, sequenced in a study of cytomegalovirus exposure and HLA in healthy donors. In the PCR, 60 Vbeta and 13 Jbeta primers were used. Profiling relied on immunoSEQ multiplex PCR, and the TCRdb table lists in-frame clones only, not all of them. Among 60,000 to 85,000 clones listed, around 78% were seen once. Sequencing was performed on PBMCs. Source of these receptors: a man aged 35 to 55 in good health and CMV-seronegative.

The chain employs TRBV10-1 and TRBJ2-1; no clear D gene. The length of the CDR3 is 14 residues. CDR1 WNHNN and CDR2 SYGVQD come from the germline V gene (reference sequence). V was trimmed by 0 bases and J by 8 bases, leaving 11 bases between them. The DNA of the CDR3 is TGCGCCAGCAGTGAGTCAACCGCCTGGCATGAGCAGTTCTTC. Its translation is CASSESTAWHEQFF.

The gene calls are TRBV28 and TRBJ1-1; D is possibly TRBD1 (5 bases). Germline V lookup: CDR1 MDHEN, CDR2 SYDVKM. The CDR3 has 14 residues. V was trimmed by 4 bases and J by 4 bases, leaving 13 bases between them. The CDR3 region is CASSSGGKRTEAFF. DNA for the CDR3: TGTGCCAGCAGTTCTGGGGGGAAGCGCACTGAAGCTTTCTTT.

The J gene is TRBJ2-7, the V gene TRBV5-1; D may be TRBD2 (5 bases). In germline, CDR1 is SGHRS, CDR2 YFSETQ. The germline V and J ends were trimmed by 2 bases and 6 bases, with 9 bases remaining between them. CDR3 size: 12 residues. CDR3 in amino acids: CASSFQAGEQYF. CDR3 nucleotide sequence: TGCGCCAGCAGCTTCCAGGCGGGCGAGCAGTACTTC.

This chain connects TRBV29-1 to TRBJ2-3; 12 nucleotides match TRBD2. J gave up 6 bases and V 5 bases, and 3 bases lay outside the gene matches. This CDR3 is built from 13 residues. Per the germline V gene, CDR1 is SQVTM and CDR2 is ANQGSEA. The chain's CDR3 is CSVNGLAGDTQYF. Written as DNA, the CDR3 is TGCAGCGTTAACGGACTAGCGGGGGATACGCAGTATTTT.

The rearrangement links TRBV29-1 to TRBJ2-7; a weak D match, TRBD2 (5 bases). This CDR3 comprises 13 residues. CDR1 is SQVTM, CDR2 ANQGSEA, per germline. V shed 1 base and J shed 1 base, with 8 bases lying between them. The CDR3 loop reads CSVEGSGSYEQYF. In nucleotides, the CDR3 is TGCAGCGTTGAAGGGTCGGGATCCTACGAGCAGTACTTC.

The CDR3 bases are TGTGCCAGCACTCTTGACAGGGGGCAAGGAAACACCATATATTTT. Translated: CASTLDRGQGNTIYF. The rearrangement joins TRBV6-5 to TRBJ1-3, with 10 bases fitting TRBD1. The germline CDR1 and CDR2 sequences are MNHEY and SVGAGI. With 7 bases clipped from V and 4 bases from J, the junction kept 7 bases outside the gene matches. The CDR3 runs 15 residues.

This clone was picked up one time. The rearrangement links TRBV30 to TRBJ1-2; 9 nucleotides line up with TRBD1. The CDR3 is made up of 18 amino acids. Germline loops: CDR1 GTSNPN, CDR2 SVGIG (reference sequence). The J segment lost 4 bases and the V segment lost 1 base, leaving 16 bases of the junction unmatched. CDR3 bases: TGTGCCTGGAGTGCGCCGTACGGTGGGACAGGGAACATCTATGGCTACACCTTC. Its translation: CAWSAPYGGTGNIYGYTF.

This clone appeared a few times. The chain couples TRBV2 to TRBJ2-5; D is possibly TRBD1 (5 bases). Germline V gene sequence: CDR1 SNHLY, CDR2 FYNNEI. V lost 7 bases and J lost 0, with 6 bases in between. CDR3 size: 12 residues. The CDR3 is CASKGYQETQYF. Here the CDR3 DNA reads TGTGCCAGCAAGGGGTACCAAGAGACCCAGTACTTC.

For the CDR3, the DNA is TGTGCCAGCAGCTTGGGCCGACAGGATCAAGGCTACACCTTC. This translates into CASSLGRQDQGYTF. The V and J genes are TRBV5-4 and TRBJ1-2, with D maybe TRBD1 (6 bases). This CDR3 is 14 amino acids long. V was pared by 0 bases and J by 8 bases, with 14 bases between. Germline V CDR1 and CDR2: SGHNT, YYREEE (reference sequence). The variable domain in full, completed from reference TRBV5-4 and TRBJ1-2, reads ETGVTQSPTHLIKTRGQQVTLRCSSQSGHNTVSWYQQALGQGPQFIFQYYREEENGRGNFPPRFSGLQFPNYSSELNVNALELDDSALYLCASSLGRQDQGYTFGSGTRLTVV.

V and J are TRBV19 and TRBJ1-2; 7 nucleotides align to TRBD1. The CDR3 runs to 14 residues. V was clipped by 0 bases and J by 8 bases; unmatched bases: 6. Per the germline V gene, CDR1 is LNHDA and CDR2 is SQIVND (reference sequence). The CDR3 is CASSIDGDSGGYTF. In DNA form, the CDR3 reads TGTGCCAGTAGTATAGATGGGGACAGCGGAGGCTACACCTTC. The whole variable domain, filled in from reference TRBV19 and TRBJ1-2, reads DGGITQSPKYLFRKEGQNVTLSCEQNLNHDAMYWYRQDPGQGLRLIYYSQIVNDFQKGDIAEGYSVSREKKESFPLTVTSAQKNPTAFYLCASSIDGDSGGYTFGSGTRLTVV.

The chain employs TRBV5-5 and TRBJ1-1; the match to TRBD1 covers 8 bases. This CDR3 contains 18 residues. Germline V lookup: CDR1 SGHKS, CDR2 YYEKEE (reference sequence). V trimming: 1 base; J trimming: 0 bases; junction bases outside the gene matches: 11. The CDR3 DNA sequence: TGTGCCAGCAGCTTGATCGCCGCAGGGGGCGGTATGAACACTGAAGCTTTCTTT. Protein: CASSLIAAGGGMNTEAFF.

This clone was seen a handful of times. This chain uses TRBV5-1 with TRBJ1-1, with D perhaps matching TRBD1 (5 bases). The CDR3 has 13 residues. The ends were cut back, 6 bases at V and 1 base at J, with 10 bases in the middle. Germline values: CDR1 SGHRS, CDR2 YFSETQ. CDR3 bases: TGCGCCAGCACCGGCAGGGAGAACACTGAAGCTTTCTTT. Amino acid sequence: CASTGRENTEAFF.

The chain uses TRBV11-2 and TRBJ2-2, with D unresolved. The V gene lost 4 bases and the J gene lost 6 bases, with 15 bases spanning the gap. CDR3 size: 15 residues. Germline V CDR1 and CDR2: SGHAT, FQNNGV. The CDR3 spells CASSSDGWAAGELFF. The CDR3 nucleotides are TGTGCCAGCAGCTCCGACGGTTGGGCCGCCGGGGAGCTGTTTTTT.

The chain joins TRBV13 to TRBJ1-6, with D perhaps matching TRBD1 (5 bases). Germline loops: CDR1 PRHDT, CDR2 FYEKMQ (reference sequence). The CDR3 covers 14 residues. V was pared by 3 bases and J by 9 bases, with 12 bases between. CDR3 in DNA: TGTGCCAGCAGCTTTGGGGGAGGGAGTTCACCCCTCCACTTT. Translating it yields CASSFGGGSSPLHF.

This clone appeared a few times. The sample holds other DNA sequences that translate to the same CDR3. V is TRBV5-1 and J is TRBJ2-5, with D uncertain. The CDR3 consists of 13 residues. V gave up 4 bases and J gave up 1 base, with 8 bases separating them. Germline V CDR1 and CDR2: SGHRS, YFSETQ. The CDR3 DNA reads as TGCGCCAGCAGCCTGGTAGTCCAAGAGACCCAGTACTTC. The encoded protein is CASSLVVQETQYF.

On this clone itself: The junction shows a germline mismatch at one end, possibly a read error. The chain carries TRBV18 and TRBJ1-2; D gene ambiguous. Germline CDR1 KGHSH, CDR2 LQKENI. This CDR3 contains 14 residues. CDR3 nucleotide sequence: TGTGCCAGCTCACCACCTCTTCAGGACTATGGCTACCCCTTC. It yields the protein CASSPPLQDYGYPF. Full variable domain (rest looked up from reference TRBV18 and TRBJ1-2): NAGVMQNPRHLVRRRGQEARLRCSPMKGHSHVYWYRQLPEEGLKFMVYLQKENIIDESGMPKERFSAEFPKEGPSILRIQQVVRGDSAAYFCASSPPLQDYGYPFGSGTRLTVV.

This clone was seen only a few times. The V and J genes are TRBV4-1 and TRBJ1-2; weak D call: TRBD1 (5 bases). Trimming removed 1 base at V and 7 bases at J, with 7 bases between. This CDR3 has 12 residues. Germline lookup yields CDR1 MGHRA and CDR2 YSYEKL. CDR3: CASSQGGAGYTF. The DNA of the CDR3 is TGCGCCAGCAGCCAAGGGGGCGCTGGCTACACCTTC.

The chain joins TRBV7-3 to TRBJ2-3, with 10 bases matching TRBD2. Germline V gene lookup returns CDR1 SGHTA and CDR2 FQGTGA. Germline trimming cut 8 bases from V and 5 bases from J; bases unmatched to any gene: 7. The length of the CDR3 is 14 residues. The CDR3 loop reads CASGQRGGKDTQYF. DNA for the CDR3: TGTGCCAGCGGCCAGCGGGGGGGAAAAGATACGCAGTATTTT.

V and J are TRBV9 and TRBJ2-2; the match to TRBD1 covers 8 bases. This CDR3 is built from 15 residues. The germline gives CDR1 SGDLS, CDR2 YYNGEE. Trimming removed 4 bases from V and 6 bases from J; junction bases left unmatched: 8. The DNA of the CDR3 is TGTGCCAGCAGCCCGAGGACAGGGCCCCCCGGGGAGCTGTTTTTT. Amino acids: CASSPRTGPPGELFF.

V gene TRBV2 combines with J gene TRBJ1-5; 7 nucleotides agree with TRBD1. The trim removed 5 bases at V and 7 bases at J, leaving 5 bases unmatched. The length of the CDR3 is 13 residues. Germline V gene data show CDR1 as SNHLY and CDR2 as FYNNEI. CDR3 DNA sequence: TGTGCCAGCAGTCTCGGGACAGCCCAGCCCCAGCATTTT. Its translation is CASSLGTAQPQHF.

The chain employs TRBV4-1 and TRBJ1-3; maybe TRBD1 (5 bases). The V gene's germline CDR1 is MGHRA and CDR2 YSYEKL. The CDR3 sequence is 15 residues long. The V end lost 3 bases, the J end lost 0 bases, and 9 bases lay between the germline ends. The CDR3 here is CASSHRQNSGNTIYF. The CDR3, as DNA: TGCGCCAGCAGCCACCGACAGAACTCTGGAAACACCATATATTTT.

The rearrangement uses TRBV9 and TRBJ1-4, with TRBD1 matching over 9 bases. Trimming took 1 base from V and 8 from J; bases not matched to a gene: 6. The CDR3 has 15 amino acids. In germline, CDR1 is SGDLS, CDR2 YYNGEE. The CDR3 nucleotides are TGTGCCAGCAGCGTACGGACAGGGGCGGGAGAAAAACTGTTTTTT. This gives the protein CASSVRTGAGEKLFF.

The chain combines TRBV11-3 with TRBJ2-3, with D possibly being TRBD2 (5 bases). This CDR3 has 16 residues. Germline V gives CDR1 SGHNT, CDR2 YENEEA. V lost 1 base, J lost 4 bases, and 15 bases lay in between. CDR3 sequence: CASSLGSRLAPDTQYF. CDR3 DNA: TGTGCCAGCAGCTTAGGGTCCCGCCTAGCCCCAGATACGCAGTATTTT. The entire variable domain, with the rest obtained from reference TRBV11-3 and TRBJ2-3, is as follows: EAGVVQSPRYKIIEKKQPVAFWCNPISGHNTLYWYLQNLGQGPELLIRYENEEAVDDSQLPKDRFSAERLKGVDSTLKIQPAELGDSAVYLCASSLGSRLAPDTQYFGPGTRLTVL.

This clone has just one count. The CDR3 region is CASSLGQGYGYTF. The CDR3 DNA reads TGTGCCAGCAGTCTCGGACAGGGGTATGGCTACACCTTC. This rearrangement joins TRBV28 to TRBJ1-2, with 9 nucleotides matching TRBD1. The CDR3 runs 13 residues. The J segment lost 5 bases and the V segment lost 5 bases, leaving 3 bases of the junction unmatched. Per the germline V gene, CDR1 is MDHEN and CDR2 is SYDVKM.

The rearrangement uses TRBV4-2 and TRBJ1-1; 12 bases match TRBD1. V lost 4 bases and J lost 7; bases outside the gene matches: 10. The CDR3 has 16 amino acids. CDR1 is LGHNA and CDR2 is YNFKEQ in the germline V gene. The DNA for the CDR3 is TGTGCCAGCAGCCCCCCCGGGACAGGGGGCGTGGGTGAAGCTTTCTTT. Amino acids: CASSPPGTGGVGEAFF.

V and J are TRBV18 and TRBJ2-1; possible D gene TRBD2, 5 bases. The germline V gene encodes CDR1 KGHSH and CDR2 LQKENI. The CDR3 sequence is 13 residues long. Trimming pared 5 bases from V and 10 bases from J, leaving 15 bases between. CDR3 nucleotide sequence: TGTGCCAGCTCATCACGGAGGAGAGAAGAGCAGTTCTTC. Protein sequence: CASSSRRREEQFF.

The V and J genes are TRBV2 and TRBJ2-1, with 8 bases that match TRBD1. V trimming: 6 bases; J trimming: 2 bases; junction bases outside the gene matches: 6. Germline CDR1 and CDR2: SNHLY and FYNNEI. The CDR3 runs 15 residues. The CDR3 reads CASSVPGQAYNEQFF. CDR3 sequence (DNA): TGTGCCAGCAGCGTCCCGGGACAGGCCTACAATGAGCAGTTCTTC.

CDR3: CASSPLAGGLETQYF. In nucleotides, the CDR3 is TGTGCCAGCAGTCCTCTAGCGGGGGGGCTGGAGACCCAGTACTTC. J is TRBJ2-5 and V is TRBV27, with 12 nucleotides matching TRBD2. Germline V gene lookup returns CDR1 MNHEY and CDR2 SMNVEV (reference sequence). The CDR3 is made up of 15 amino acids. V trimming: 5 bases; J trimming: 5 bases; junction bases outside the gene matches: 6.

The chain is built from TRBV7-9 and TRBJ2-1; 11 bases are a match to TRBD1. Germline values: CDR1 SEHNR, CDR2 FQNEAQ (reference sequence). This CDR3 spans 15 amino acids. Trimming cost V 4 bases and J 8 bases; bases outside gene matches: 7. CDR3 in DNA: TGTGCCAGCAGCTCCCGGGACAGGGGGTCGGATGAGCAGTTCTTC. This gives the protein CASSSRDRGSDEQFF.